These 11 T cell receptor beta chains were all obtained from the same sample, sequenced in a study of T cell responses to AZD1222 COVID-19 vaccine (dated by TCRdb to the early 2020s). This sample's time point label indicates: baseline before first vaccination. Libraries were constructed by the immunoSEQ multiplex PCR assay. In its TCRdb copy, this immuneACCESS table keeps in-frame sequences only and misses some clones. Where compared with another copy, unresolved V genes explain less than half of these, and the others have no known cause. The sample has about 150,000 clones on record, 94% of them singletons. Clones ranked in the top ten supply roughly 1.3% of the sample. Source: peripheral blood, taken on day 0 of AZD1222 vaccination. The receptors originated from an adult in good health.

CDR3 sequence reads: CASSLAPSVDEQFF. In DNA, the CDR3 is TGCGCCAGCAGCTTGGCCCCTAGCGTCGATGAGCAGTTCTTC. The rearrangement links TRBV5-1 to TRBJ2-1, with D maybe TRBD2 (6 bases). The CDR3 spans 14 residues. V dropped 0 bases and J dropped 8 bases, with 12 bases sitting between them. Germline V lookup: CDR1 SGHRS, CDR2 YFSETQ.

The chain uses TRBV7-9 and TRBJ2-3; no firm D call. CDR1 and CDR2 (germline): SEHNR, FQNEAQ (reference sequence). Trimming pared 3 bases from V and 2 bases from J, leaving 9 bases between. This CDR3 has 14 amino acids. This CDR3 is CASSFTGPTDTQYF. CDR3 nucleotide sequence: TGTGCCAGCAGCTTTACCGGACCCACAGATACGCAGTATTTT.

The V call is TRBV15, the J call TRBJ2-2; TRBD2 matches at 7 bases. There are 15 residues in the CDR3. J lost 6 bases, V lost 0 bases, and 4 bases had no gene match. CDR1 and CDR2 (germline): LNHNV, YYDKDF (reference sequence). For the CDR3, the DNA is TGTGCCACCAGCAGAGACAGGGAGGGGTCCGGGGAGCTGTTTTTT. It yields the protein CATSRDREGSGELFF. The complete variable domain, with remaining parts taken from reference TRBV15 and TRBJ2-2, reads DAMVIQNPRYQVTQFGKPVTLSCSQTLNHNVMYWYQQKSSQAPKLLFHYYDKDFNNEADTPDNFQSRRPNTSFCFLDIRSPGLGDTAMYLCATSRDREGSGELFFGEGSRLTVL.

V is TRBV11-2 and J is TRBJ1-3, with D hard to call. Germline assignment: CDR1 SGHAT and CDR2 FQNNGV. The V end lost 2 bases, the J end lost 0 bases, and 20 bases lay between the germline ends. The CDR3 contains 19 residues. CDR3 DNA sequence: TGTGCCAGCAGCTTATATTCTTATGGCGCAGCTCGCTCTGGAAACACCATATATTTT. Protein product: CASSLYSYGAARSGNTIYF.

The rearrangement joins TRBV20-1 to TRBJ1-4; 8 nucleotides agree with TRBD1. The length of the CDR3 is 13 residues. Looked up from germline, CDR1 is DFQATT and CDR2 is SNEGSKA (reference sequence). J lost 8 bases, V lost 3 bases, and 5 bases had no gene match. Here the CDR3 reads CSASQGAGEKLFF. The CDR3 DNA is TGCAGTGCTAGTCAGGGGGCCGGGGAAAAACTGTTTTTT.

This chain links TRBV5-1 with TRBJ2-2; TRBD2 aligns across 9 bases. V was pared by 4 bases and J by 0 bases, with 10 bases of the junction left unmatched. Germline V lookup: CDR1 SGHRS, CDR2 YFSETQ. The CDR3 is made up of 18 amino acids. CDR3 bases: TGCGCCAGCAGCCCCTTGGCGGCTAGCGGGACGAACACCGGGGAGCTGTTTTTT. Its translation: CASSPLAASGTNTGELFF.

The chain recombines TRBV6-2 or TRBV6-3 with TRBJ1-2, with TRBD1 matching over 7 bases. The germline gives CDR1 MNHEY, CDR2 SVGEGT. This CDR3 spans 14 amino acids. V lost 6 bases, J lost 4 bases, and 8 bases stayed unmatched. Written as DNA, the CDR3 is TGTGCCAGCAGCGAGACAGGGAGCGTCTATGGCTACACCTTC. This codes for CASSETGSVYGYTF.

This clone has more than one count but fewer than ten. The V and J genes are TRBV10-2 and TRBJ2-1; TRBD1 matches at 10 bases. In germline, CDR1 is WSHSY, CDR2 SAAADI. The CDR3 is 18 amino acids. Trimming cost V 0 bases and J 5 bases; bases outside gene matches: 10. The CDR3 here is CASSESDSVGQGHNEQFF. The CDR3 bases are TGCGCCAGCAGTGAGTCTGATTCTGTGGGACAGGGGCACAATGAGCAGTTCTTC.

This chain uses TRBV7-9 with TRBJ1-3; D not resolved. The CDR3 length is 15 residues. The V gene lost 2 bases and the J gene lost 6 bases, with 14 bases spanning the gap. The germline gives CDR1 SEHNR, CDR2 FQNEAQ (reference sequence). CDR3 nucleotide sequence: TGTGCCAGCAGCTTAATATTCGTGGCAGAAAACACCATATATTTT. It yields the protein CASSLIFVAENTIYF.

This rearrangement joins TRBV19 to TRBJ2-2; D might be TRBD2 (6 bases). Trimming took 7 bases from V and 14 from J, leaving 23 bases between them. Germline values: CDR1 LNHDA, CDR2 SQIVND (reference sequence). There are 14 residues in the CDR3. CDR3 in DNA: TGTGCCAGTACCGTCCGACGTGGAGGGGAGGACCTGTTTTTT. It encodes CASTVRRGGEDLFF.

This chain joins TRBV18 and TRBJ1-2; 8 nucleotides agree with TRBD1. J lost 1 base, V lost 6 bases, and 4 bases had no gene match. This CDR3 has 14 amino acids. The germline gives CDR1 KGHSH, CDR2 LQKENI. The CDR3 DNA reads TGTGCCAGCTCTCGGGACAGGAGTAACTATGGCTACACCTTC. Amino acids: CASSRDRSNYGYTF. The complete variable domain, with remaining parts taken from reference TRBV18 and TRBJ1-2, reads NAGVMQNPRHLVRRRGQEARLRCSPMKGHSHVYWYRQLPEEGLKFMVYLQKENIIDESGMPKERFSAEFPKEGPSILRIQQVVRGDSAAYFCASSRDRSNYGYTFGSGTRLTVV.